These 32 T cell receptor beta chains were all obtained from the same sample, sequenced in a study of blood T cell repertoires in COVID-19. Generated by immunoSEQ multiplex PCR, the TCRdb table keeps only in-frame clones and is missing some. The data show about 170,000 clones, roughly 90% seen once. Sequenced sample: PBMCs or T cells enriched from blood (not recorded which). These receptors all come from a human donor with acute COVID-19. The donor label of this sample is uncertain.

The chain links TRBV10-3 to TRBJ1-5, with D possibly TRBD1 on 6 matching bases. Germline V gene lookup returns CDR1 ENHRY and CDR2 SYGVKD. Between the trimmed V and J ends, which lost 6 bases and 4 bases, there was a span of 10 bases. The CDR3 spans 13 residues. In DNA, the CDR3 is TGTGCCATCAGGGGACAACCAAATCAGCCCCAGCATTTT. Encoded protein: CAIRGQPNQPQHF.

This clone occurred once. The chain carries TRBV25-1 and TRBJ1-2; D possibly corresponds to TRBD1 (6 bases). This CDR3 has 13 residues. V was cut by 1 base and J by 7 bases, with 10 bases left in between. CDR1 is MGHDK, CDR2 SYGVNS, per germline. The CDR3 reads CASSELWGPGYTF. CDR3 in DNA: TGTGCCAGCAGTGAATTGTGGGGGCCTGGCTACACCTTC.

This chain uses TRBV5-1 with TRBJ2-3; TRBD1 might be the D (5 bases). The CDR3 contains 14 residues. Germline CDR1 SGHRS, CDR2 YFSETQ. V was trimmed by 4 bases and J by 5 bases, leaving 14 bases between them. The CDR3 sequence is CASSPGRARDTQYF. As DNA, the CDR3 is TGCGCCAGCAGCCCCGGCAGGGCCCGAGATACGCAGTATTTT.

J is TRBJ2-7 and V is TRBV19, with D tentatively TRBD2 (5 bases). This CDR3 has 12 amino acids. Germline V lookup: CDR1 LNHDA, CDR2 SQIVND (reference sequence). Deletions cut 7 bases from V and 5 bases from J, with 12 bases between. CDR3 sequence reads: CASKDGVHEQYF. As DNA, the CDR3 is TGTGCCAGTAAAGACGGGGTCCACGAGCAGTACTTC.

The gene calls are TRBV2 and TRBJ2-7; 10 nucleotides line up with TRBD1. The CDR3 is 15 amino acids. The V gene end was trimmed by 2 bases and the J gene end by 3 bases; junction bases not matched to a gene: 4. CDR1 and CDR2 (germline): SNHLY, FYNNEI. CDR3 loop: CASSEQGTGVYEQYF. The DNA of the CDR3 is TGTGCCAGCAGTGAACAAGGGACAGGGGTCTACGAGCAGTACTTC.

Written as DNA, the CDR3 is TGTGCCAGCAGGTACGGGACTAGCGGACATGAGCAGTTCTTC. Protein: CASRYGTSGHEQFF. V and J are TRBV28 and TRBJ2-1; 11 nucleotides agree with TRBD2. The germline V gene has CDR1 MDHEN and CDR2 SYDVKM. The CDR3 sequence is 14 residues long. V shed 6 bases and J 8 bases; nucleotides not matched to a gene: 6.

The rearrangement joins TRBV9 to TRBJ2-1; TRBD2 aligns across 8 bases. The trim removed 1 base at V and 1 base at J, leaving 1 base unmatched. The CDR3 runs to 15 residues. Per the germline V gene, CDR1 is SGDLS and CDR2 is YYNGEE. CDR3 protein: CASSVSGGSYNEQFF. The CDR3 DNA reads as TGTGCCAGCAGCGTATCGGGGGGGTCCTACAATGAGCAGTTCTTC.

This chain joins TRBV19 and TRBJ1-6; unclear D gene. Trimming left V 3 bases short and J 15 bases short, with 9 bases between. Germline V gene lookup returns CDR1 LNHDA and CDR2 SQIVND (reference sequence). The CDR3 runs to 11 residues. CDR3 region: CASSIREDLHF. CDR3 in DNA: TGTGCCAGTAGTATCCGGGAGGACCTCCACTTT.

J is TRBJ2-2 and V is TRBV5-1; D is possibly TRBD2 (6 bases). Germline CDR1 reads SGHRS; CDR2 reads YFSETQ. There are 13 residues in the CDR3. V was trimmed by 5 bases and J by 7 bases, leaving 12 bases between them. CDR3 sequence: CASRRGNGGELFF. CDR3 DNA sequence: TGCGCCAGCAGGCGGGGAAACGGCGGGGAGCTGTTTTTT.

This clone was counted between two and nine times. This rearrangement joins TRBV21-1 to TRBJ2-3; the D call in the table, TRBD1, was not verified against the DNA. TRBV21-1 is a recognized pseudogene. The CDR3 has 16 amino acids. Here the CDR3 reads CASSKKGQGGTDTQYF. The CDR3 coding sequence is TGTGCCAGCAGCAAAAAGGGGCAGGGGGGCACAGATACGCAGTATTTT.

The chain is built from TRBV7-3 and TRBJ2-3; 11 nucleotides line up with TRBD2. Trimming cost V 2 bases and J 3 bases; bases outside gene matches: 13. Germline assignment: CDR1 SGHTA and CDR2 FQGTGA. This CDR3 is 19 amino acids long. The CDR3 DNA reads TGTGCCAGCAGCTTAGACCCGACTGATCGACTAGCGGGGACAGATACGCAGTATTTT. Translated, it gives CASSLDPTDRLAGTDTQYF.

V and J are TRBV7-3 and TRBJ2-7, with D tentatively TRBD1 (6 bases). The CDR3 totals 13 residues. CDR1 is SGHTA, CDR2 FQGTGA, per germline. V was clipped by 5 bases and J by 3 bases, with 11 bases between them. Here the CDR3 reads CASSPGHGYEQYF. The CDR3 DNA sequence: TGTGCCAGCAGCCCGGGACACGGCTACGAGCAGTACTTC. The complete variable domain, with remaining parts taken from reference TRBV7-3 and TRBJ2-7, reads GAGVSQTPSNKVTEKGKYVELRCDPISGHTALYWYRQSLGQGPEFLIYFQGTGAADDSGLPNDRFFAVRPEGSVSTLKIQRTERGDSAVYLCASSPGHGYEQYFGPGTRLTVT.

CDR3 bases: TGTGCCAGCAGCTTAGGAAGGGGGGGCAGTGCTAGCACAGATACGCAGTATTTT. Protein: CASSLGRGGSASTDTQYF. V usage is TRBV11-2 and J usage is TRBJ2-3; possible D gene TRBD2, 7 bases. Germline CDR1 reads SGHAT; CDR2 reads FQNNGV. V was clipped by 1 base and J by 0 bases, with 17 bases between them. The CDR3 sequence is 18 residues long.

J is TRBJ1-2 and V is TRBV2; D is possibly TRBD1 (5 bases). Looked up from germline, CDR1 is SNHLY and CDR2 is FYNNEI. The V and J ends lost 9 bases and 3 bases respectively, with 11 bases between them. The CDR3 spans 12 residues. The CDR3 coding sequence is TGTGCCAGTGGGGGGGAAGACTATGGCTACACCTTC. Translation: CASGGEDYGYTF.

CDR3 in DNA: TGTGCCAGCAGCCACACAGGGTACAATTCACCCCTCCACTTT. This gives the protein CASSHTGYNSPLHF. This rearrangement joins TRBV3-1 (or the pseudogene TRBV3-2) to TRBJ1-6; weak D call: TRBD1 (6 bases). This CDR3 spans 14 amino acids. Germline V gene sequence: CDR1 LGHDT, CDR2 YNNKEL (reference sequence). The ends were cut back, 3 bases at V and 7 bases at J, with 10 bases in the middle.

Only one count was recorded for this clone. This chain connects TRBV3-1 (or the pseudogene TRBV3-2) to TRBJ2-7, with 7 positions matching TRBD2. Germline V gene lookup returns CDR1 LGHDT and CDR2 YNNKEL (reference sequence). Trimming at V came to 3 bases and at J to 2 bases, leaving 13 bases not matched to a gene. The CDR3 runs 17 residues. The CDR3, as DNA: TGTGCCAGCAGCCAGGGTTTCGGGGCGGGAGACACCTACGAGCAGTACTTC. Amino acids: CASSQGFGAGDTYEQYF.

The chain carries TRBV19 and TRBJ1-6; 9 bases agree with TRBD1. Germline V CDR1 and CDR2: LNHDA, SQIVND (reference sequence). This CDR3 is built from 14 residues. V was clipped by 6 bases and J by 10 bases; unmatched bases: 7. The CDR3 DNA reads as TGTGCCAGTAGCCCCGGGACAGGGAGCTCACCCCTCCACTTT. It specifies CASSPGTGSSPLHF.

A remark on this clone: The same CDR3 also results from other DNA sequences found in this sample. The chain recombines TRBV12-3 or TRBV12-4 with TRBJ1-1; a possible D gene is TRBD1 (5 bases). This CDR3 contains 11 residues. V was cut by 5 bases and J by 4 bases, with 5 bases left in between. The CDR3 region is CASSRGTEAFF. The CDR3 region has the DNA TGTGCCAGCAGTAGGGGCACTGAAGCTTTCTTT.

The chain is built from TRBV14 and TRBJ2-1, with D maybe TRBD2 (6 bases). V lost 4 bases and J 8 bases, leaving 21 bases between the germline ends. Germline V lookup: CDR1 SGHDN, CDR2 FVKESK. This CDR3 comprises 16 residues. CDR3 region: CASSPERRLGTYEQFF. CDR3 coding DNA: TGTGCCAGCAGCCCCGAGAGGAGACTAGGAACCTATGAGCAGTTCTTC.

CDR3 protein: CASSLLRAGRYLTDTQYF. DNA of the CDR3: TGTGCCAGCAGTTTACTCCGGGCGGGGCGATACCTCACAGATACGCAGTATTTT. The chain is built from TRBV28 and TRBJ2-3, with D possibly being TRBD2 (6 bases). The CDR3 has 18 residues. V lost 2 bases and J 2 bases, leaving 20 bases between the germline ends. Germline V CDR1 and CDR2: MDHEN, SYDVKM.

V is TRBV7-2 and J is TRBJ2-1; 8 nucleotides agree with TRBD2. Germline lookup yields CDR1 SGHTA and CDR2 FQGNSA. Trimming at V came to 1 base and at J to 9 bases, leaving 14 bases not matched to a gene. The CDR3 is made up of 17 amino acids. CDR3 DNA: TGTGCCAGCAGCTTAGGCCCGTGGCGGGGGGAAGGTGCTGAGCAGTTCTTC. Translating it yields CASSLGPWRGEGAEQFF.

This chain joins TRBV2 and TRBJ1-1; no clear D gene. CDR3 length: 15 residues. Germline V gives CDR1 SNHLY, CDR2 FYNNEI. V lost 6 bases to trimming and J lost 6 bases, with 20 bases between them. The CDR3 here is CASSSEAARRPEAFF. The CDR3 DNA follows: TGTGCCAGCAGCTCGGAGGCGGCCAGACGTCCTGAAGCTTTCTTT.

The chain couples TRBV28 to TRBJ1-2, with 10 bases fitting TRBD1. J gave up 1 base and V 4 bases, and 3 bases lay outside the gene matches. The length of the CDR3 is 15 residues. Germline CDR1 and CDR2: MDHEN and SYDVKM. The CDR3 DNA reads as TGTGCCAGCAGTTCCGGGACAGGGGTTAACTATGGCTACACCTTC. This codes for CASSSGTGVNYGYTF.

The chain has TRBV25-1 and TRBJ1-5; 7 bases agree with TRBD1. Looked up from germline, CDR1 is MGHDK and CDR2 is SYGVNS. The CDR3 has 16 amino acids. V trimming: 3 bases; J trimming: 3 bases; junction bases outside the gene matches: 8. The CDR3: CASSDRSGGTNQPQHF. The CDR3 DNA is TGTGCCAGCAGTGACAGATCAGGGGGGACCAATCAGCCCCAGCATTTT. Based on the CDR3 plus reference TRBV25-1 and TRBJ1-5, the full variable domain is EADIYQTPRYLVIGTGKKITLECSQTMGHDKMYWYQQDPGMELHLIHYSYGVNSTEKGDLSSESTVSRIRTEHFPLTLESARPSHTSQYLCASSDRSGGTNQPQHFGDGTRLSIL.

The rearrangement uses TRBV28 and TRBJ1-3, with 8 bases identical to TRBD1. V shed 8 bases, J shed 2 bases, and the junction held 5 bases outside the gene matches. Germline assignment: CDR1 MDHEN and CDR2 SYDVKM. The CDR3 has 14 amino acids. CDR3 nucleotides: TGTGCCAGCCGGACAGGGATTACTGGAAACACCATATATTTT. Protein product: CASRTGITGNTIYF.

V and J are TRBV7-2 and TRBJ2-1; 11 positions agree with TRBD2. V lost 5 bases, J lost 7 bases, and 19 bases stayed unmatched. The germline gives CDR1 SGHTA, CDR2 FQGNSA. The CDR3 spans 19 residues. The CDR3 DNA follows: TGTGCCAGCAGCCAACGTGCAACCTTAGCGGGGGGGTTGGGAAATGAGCAGTTCTTC. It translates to CASSQRATLAGGLGNEQFF.

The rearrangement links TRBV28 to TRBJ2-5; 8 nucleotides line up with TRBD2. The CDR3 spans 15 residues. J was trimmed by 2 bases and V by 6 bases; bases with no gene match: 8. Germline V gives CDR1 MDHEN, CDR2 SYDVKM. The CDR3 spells CASRPSGGPQETQYF. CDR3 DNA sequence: TGTGCCAGCAGACCCAGCGGGGGCCCACAAGAGACCCAGTACTTC.

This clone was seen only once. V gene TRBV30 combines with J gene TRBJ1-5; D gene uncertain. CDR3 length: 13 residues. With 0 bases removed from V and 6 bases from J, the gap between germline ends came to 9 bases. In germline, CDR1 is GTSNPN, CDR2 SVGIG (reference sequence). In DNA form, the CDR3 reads TGTGCCTGGAGTGTACGAGGATCTCAGCCCCAGCATTTT. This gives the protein CAWSVRGSQPQHF.

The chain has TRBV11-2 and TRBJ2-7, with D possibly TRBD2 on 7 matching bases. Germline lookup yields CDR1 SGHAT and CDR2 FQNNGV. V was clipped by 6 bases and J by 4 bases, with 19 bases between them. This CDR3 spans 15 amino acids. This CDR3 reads CASRDRGASSYEQYF. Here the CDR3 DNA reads TGTGCCAGCAGGGATCGGGGGGCCTCTTCATACGAGCAGTACTTC.

CDR3 in amino acids: CASSSTLLGNTIYF. The DNA of the CDR3 is TGTGCCAGCAGTTCAACCCTTCTAGGAAACACCATATATTTT. V is TRBV6-5 and J is TRBJ1-3; D is ambiguous. V lost 4 bases to trimming and J lost 4 bases, with 11 bases between them. The CDR3 contains 14 residues. CDR1 is MNHEY, CDR2 SVGAGI, per germline.

The CDR3 region has the DNA TGTGCCAGCAGTACTCACAGGGAAGGTACTGAAGCTTTCTTT. Its protein is CASSTHREGTEAFF. The chain is built from TRBV6-2 or TRBV6-3 and TRBJ1-1; weak D call: TRBD1 (6 bases). Trimming took off 5 bases at V and 5 bases at J, with 15 bases between the two ends. CDR3 length: 14 amino acids. Germline assignment: CDR1 MNHEY and CDR2 SVGEGT.

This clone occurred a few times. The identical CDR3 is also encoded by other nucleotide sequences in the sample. The CDR3 loop is CASSEGTGGYEQYF. Here the CDR3 DNA reads TGTGCCAGCAGTGAGGGGACAGGGGGGTACGAGCAGTACTTC. The chain joins TRBV6-1 to TRBJ2-7; 11 positions agree with TRBD1. Germline lookup yields CDR1 MNHNS and CDR2 SASEGT. Unmatched junction bases numbered 2, after V lost 3 bases and J lost 4 bases. The length of the CDR3 is 14 residues.